The 15 T cell receptor beta chains below come from one sample, sequenced in a study of blood T cell repertoires in COVID-19. Sequenced by immunoSEQ multiplex PCR; TCRdb stores in-frame clones only, minus some. The repertoire includes approximately 240,000 clones, roughly 84% of them detected once, and roughly 1.4% sits in the top ten. The sequencing input was peripheral blood. These TCRs come from a woman in her 40s who had recovered from COVID-19.

The chain couples TRBV2 to TRBJ1-6; 7 positions agree with TRBD1. V dropped 7 bases and J dropped 6; count of bases not matched to a gene: 6. The CDR3 totals 14 residues. Looked up from germline, CDR1 is SNHLY and CDR2 is FYNNEI. The CDR3 loop reads CASKPTGPNSPLHF. In DNA, the CDR3 is TGTGCCAGCAAACCGACAGGGCCTAATTCACCCCTCCACTTT.

This rearrangement joins TRBV5-5 to TRBJ1-3, with a tentative D call TRBD1 (6 bases). Trimming removed 0 bases from V and 0 bases from J, with 10 bases in between. The germline gives CDR1 SGHKS, CDR2 YYEKEE (reference sequence). CDR3 size: 16 residues. The CDR3 is CASSLAEQGSGNTIYF. The DNA for the CDR3 is TGTGCCAGCAGCTTGGCGGAACAGGGCTCTGGAAACACCATATATTTT.

The rearrangement uses TRBV6-5 and TRBJ2-1; the match to TRBD2 covers 15 bases. Germline CDR1 and CDR2: MNHEY and SVGAGI. Trimming at V came to 6 bases and at J to 8 bases, leaving 5 bases not matched to a gene. The CDR3 is 15 residues long. The CDR3 DNA sequence: TGTGCCAGCAGCCGGACTAGCGGGGGGGTCTATGAGCAGTTCTTC. Its translation is CASSRTSGGVYEQFF.

The CDR3 nucleotides are TGCGCCAGCAGCCAAGAGATGGTGGGGGGGTACGGGGCCAACGTCCTGACTTTC. Protein product: CASSQEMVGGYGANVLTF. J is TRBJ2-6 and V is TRBV4-3; 7 bases map to TRBD2. The CDR3 spans 18 residues. V shed 0 bases, J shed 4 bases, and the junction held 9 bases outside the gene matches. The germline V gene has CDR1 LGHNA and CDR2 YSLEER.

The V call is TRBV30, the J call TRBJ2-5; TRBD2 agrees at 12 bases. The junction had 10 bases not matched to a gene; V was cut back by 1 base and J by 1 base. The CDR3 runs to 18 residues. Germline values: CDR1 GTSNPN, CDR2 SVGIG (reference sequence). The CDR3 region is CAWSATRTSGAAQETQYF. The CDR3 bases are TGTGCCTGGAGTGCCACGAGGACTAGCGGGGCAGCCCAAGAGACCCAGTACTTC.

This chain uses TRBV6-1 with TRBJ1-5; D gene uncertain. The CDR3 totals 14 residues. Trimming took off 3 bases at V and 4 bases at J, with 10 bases between the two ends. CDR1 is MNHNS, CDR2 SASEGT, per germline. The CDR3 is CASSDLGQNQPQHF. In DNA form, the CDR3 reads TGTGCCAGCAGTGATTTGGGCCAGAATCAGCCCCAGCATTTT.

The V gene is TRBV14, the J gene TRBJ1-1; a weak D match, TRBD1 (6 bases). CDR1 SGHDN and CDR2 FVKESK come from the germline V gene. CDR3 length equals 15 residues. Trimming took 3 bases from V and 4 from J, leaving 15 bases between them. CDR3 amino acids: CASSHSRGARTEAFF. The CDR3 DNA reads TGTGCCAGCAGCCACTCCCGGGGGGCACGCACTGAAGCTTTCTTT.

V and J are TRBV2 and TRBJ1-2, with 7 bases lining up with TRBD1. The germline V gene has CDR1 SNHLY and CDR2 FYNNEI. The V and J ends lost 6 bases and 4 bases, in that order; junction bases with no gene match: 5. CDR3 length: 13 amino acids. The CDR3, as DNA: TGTGCCAGCAGGGGGACAGACTCCTATGGCTACACCTTC. Its translation: CASRGTDSYGYTF.

The chain carries TRBV6-2 or TRBV6-3 and TRBJ2-3, with TRBD2 identical over 11 bases. From germline, CDR1 is MNHEY and CDR2 SVGEGT. CDR3 length: 15 residues. The trim removed 5 bases at V and 5 bases at J, leaving 6 bases unmatched. The DNA for the CDR3 is TGTGCCAGCAGTACCTTACTAGCGGGGGAAGATACGCAGTATTTT. This encodes CASSTLLAGEDTQYF.

The rearrangement joins TRBV7-9 to TRBJ2-7; 9 nucleotides match TRBD1. J was trimmed by 3 bases and V by 0 bases; bases with no gene match: 9. The CDR3 has 17 residues. Germline V lookup: CDR1 SEHNR, CDR2 FQNEAQ (reference sequence). CDR3 DNA sequence: TGTGCCAGCAGCTTAGCGGGGGGGACAGGGAATAGCTACGAGCAGTACTTC. Its translation is CASSLAGGTGNSYEQYF. Full variable domain (missing parts from reference TRBV7-9 and TRBJ2-7): DTGVSQNPRHKITKRGQNVTFRCDPISEHNRLYWYRQTLGQGPEFLTYFQNEAQLEKSRLLSDRFSAERPKGSFSTLEIQRTEQGDSAMYLCASSLAGGTGNSYEQYFGPGTRLTVT.

The chain joins TRBV7-9 to TRBJ2-2; possible D gene TRBD2, 5 bases. Trimming shortened V by 3 bases and J by 3 bases, and 14 bases separated the two germline ends. The germline gives CDR1 SEHNR, CDR2 FQNEAQ (reference sequence). The CDR3 extends over 16 amino acids. The CDR3 region has the DNA TGTGCCAGCAGCTTCGGTGAGGGCCTGGACACCGGGGAGCTGTTTTTT. This sequence encodes CASSFGEGLDTGELFF.

The CDR3 nucleotides read TGTGCCAGCAGTTACTCGTATCAGTTCTCCTACGAGCAGTACTTC. Amino acids: CASSYSYQFSYEQYF. The chain recombines TRBV6-2 or TRBV6-3 with TRBJ2-7; D gene unclear. Looked up from germline, CDR1 is MNHEY and CDR2 is SVGEGT. V lost 0 bases and J lost 0, with 9 bases in between. The length of the CDR3 is 15 residues.

The V gene is TRBV7-2, the J gene TRBJ2-1; 10 bases fit TRBD2. Per the germline V gene, CDR1 is SGHTA and CDR2 is FQGNSA. This CDR3 comprises 14 residues. Trimming took 3 bases from V and 8 from J; bases not matched to a gene: 4. CDR3 residues: CASSFERGGDEQFF. The CDR3 DNA follows: TGTGCCAGCAGCTTCGAGCGGGGGGGCGATGAGCAGTTCTTC.

The J gene is TRBJ2-3, the V gene TRBV5-4; 12 nucleotides match TRBD2. The CDR3 runs to 16 residues. Trimming at V came to 1 base and at J to 3 bases, leaving 3 bases not matched to a gene. CDR1 is SGHNT and CDR2 is YYREEE in the germline V gene (reference sequence). The CDR3 protein is CASSLTLAGGTDTQYF. CDR3 sequence (DNA): TGTGCCAGCAGCTTGACCCTAGCGGGGGGGACAGATACGCAGTATTTT.

DNA for the CDR3: TGTGCCAGCAGCCCAGGGACAGGGTATATGAACACTGAAGCTTTCTTT. This translates into CASSPGTGYMNTEAFF. This sequence joins TRBV7-2 and TRBJ1-1, with 9 bases matching TRBD1. The CDR3 totals 16 residues. V lost 5 bases and J lost 0; bases outside the gene matches: 7. CDR1 and CDR2 from the germline V gene are SGHTA and FQGNSA.